The rows below give T cell receptor beta chains drawn from one sample of a study of T cell repertoires in cytomegalovirus infection. The antigens of these receptors remain unknown. TCRdb used MiXCR to reprocess the reads, holding one entry per CDR3 protein. The sample shows about 89,000 distinct CDR3 sequences, over 25% of them seen only once. Sample: CD8+ T cells from cultured PBMCs, taken from culture after CMV antigen stimulation. The source is a human donor in good health (CMV status not recorded). Some clones in this sample may be carry-over from other donors' samples. Both conserved end residues are part of each CDR3. A D gene is named only where the DNA matches it firmly. Clone size is given for some rows only: seen once, a few or many times, or a class if the clone is expanded.

V: TRBV6-5
size: few
J: TRBJ2-7
D: .
CDR3: CASSYSLGYEQYF
DNA: TGTGCCAGCAGTTACTCGCTCGGCTACGAGCAGTACTTC

V: TRBV12-3/TRBV12-4
size: .
J: TRBJ2-3
D: TRBD2
CDR3: CASSFTSGGSDTQYF
DNA: TGTGCCAGCAGTTTCACTAGCGGGGGTTCAGATACGCAGTATTTT

V: TRBV3-1
size: .
J: TRBJ2-5
D: .
CDR3: CASSQERSDPQETQYF
DNA: TGTGCCAGCAGCCAAGAGCGGTCGGACCCCCAAGAGACCCAGTACTTC

V: TRBV12-3/TRBV12-4
size: .
J: TRBJ2-1
D: TRBD2
CDR3: CASSSTPGLAGGEQFF
DNA: TGTGCCAGCAGTTCCACTCCGGGACTAGCGGGGGGGGAGCAGTTCTTC

V: TRBV29-1
size: many
J: TRBJ2-7
D: .
CDR3: CSVADSTHSEQYF
DNA: TGCAGCGTTGCAGACAGCACCCACTCGGAGCAGTACTTC

V: TRBV7-9
size: many
J: TRBJ2-2
D: .
CDR3: CASSTDSSPTGELFF
DNA: TGTGCCAGCAGCACTGACAGTTCACCTACCGGGGAGCTGTTTTTT

V: TRBV7-6
size: .
J: TRBJ2-5
D: TRBD2
CDR3: CASSLGTSGGAGETQYF
DNA: TGTGCCAGCAGCCTTGGGACTAGCGGGGGGGCTGGGGAGACCCAGTACTTC

V: TRBV7-8
size: medium-sized
J: TRBJ2-7
D: TRBD1
CDR3: CASSFPGQGSYEQYF
DNA: TGTGCCAGCAGCTTCCCCGGACAGGGGTCGTACGAGCAGTACTTC

V: TRBV7-2
size: many
J: TRBJ1-4
D: TRBD1
CDR3: CASSSQGTNEKLFF
DNA: TGTGCCAGCAGCTCACAGGGGACCAATGAAAAACTGTTTTTT

V: TRBV5-6
size: .
J: TRBJ2-7
D: .
CDR3: CASSLGTLYEQYF
DNA: TGTGCCAGCAGCTTGGGGACACTCTACGAGCAGTACTTC

V: TRBV28
size: many
J: TRBJ2-3
D: .
CDR3: CASTLAGPADTQYF
DNA: TGTGCCAGCACCTTGGCAGGGCCCGCAGATACGCAGTATTTT

V: TRBV2
size: .
J: TRBJ1-4
D: .
CDR3: CASSESSGSREKLFF
DNA: TGTGCCAGCAGTGAATCGAGCGGGAGTAGGGAAAAACTGTTTTTT

V: TRBV7-6
size: .
J: TRBJ2-1
D: TRBD2
CDR3: CASSLEAGANEQFF
DNA: TGTGCCAGCAGCTTAGAAGCGGGGGCTAATGAGCAGTTCTTC

V: TRBV25-1
size: many
J: TRBJ2-5
D: TRBD2
CDR3: CASRGGSSLETQYF
DNA: TGTGCCAGCCGCGGGGGGTCATCGTTGGAGACCCAGTACTTC

V: TRBV3-1
size: .
J: TRBJ2-1
D: .
CDR3: CASSPGVGGEQFF
DNA: TGTGCCAGCAGCCCCGGCGTTGGTGGCGAGCAGTTCTTC

V: TRBV7-2
size: many
J: TRBJ1-1
D: .
CDR3: CASSVGNTEAFF
DNA: TGTGCCAGCAGCGTGGGTAACACTGAAGCTTTCTTT

V: TRBV4-1
size: many
J: TRBJ2-2
D: TRBD2
CDR3: CASSQDRLAGNTGELFF
DNA: TGCGCCAGCAGCCAAGATCGACTAGCGGGAAACACCGGGGAGCTGTTTTTT

V: TRBV20-1
size: many
J: TRBJ2-1
D: TRBD2
CDR3: CSARAGSPNNEQFF
DNA: TGCAGTGCTCGAGCGGGGTCGCCAAACAATGAGCAGTTCTTC